Shown below are 2 T cell receptor beta chains from a single sample sequenced in a study of blood T cell repertoires in COVID-19. Sequencing was performed with immunoSEQ multiplex PCR; in TCRdb, only in-frame clones are kept and a portion is missing. The sample has roughly 53,000 clones; approximately 85% are singletons. The sample comprised peripheral blood. Receptors originate from a human donor in a cohort sampled during active COVID-19.

The rearrangement uses TRBV6-2 or TRBV6-3 and TRBJ1-1; no definite D call. Germline V gene sequence: CDR1 MNHEY, CDR2 SVGEGT. V lost 2 bases and J lost 7, with 17 bases in between. The length of the CDR3 is 15 residues. As DNA, the CDR3 is TGTGCCAGCAGTTACGAACCCGACACCTCCAGTGAAGCTTTCTTT. Translation: CASSYEPDTSSEAFF.

This clone was seen a handful of times. The chain employs TRBV4-1 and TRBJ1-6; D perhaps matches TRBD1 (5 bases). This CDR3 has 15 amino acids. V lost 0 bases, J lost 8 bases, and 11 bases lay in between. Germline assignment: CDR1 MGHRA and CDR2 YSYEKL. This CDR3 is CASSQDHGGDSPLHF. CDR3 DNA sequence: TGCGCCAGCAGCCAAGATCACGGAGGGGATTCACCCCTCCACTTT.